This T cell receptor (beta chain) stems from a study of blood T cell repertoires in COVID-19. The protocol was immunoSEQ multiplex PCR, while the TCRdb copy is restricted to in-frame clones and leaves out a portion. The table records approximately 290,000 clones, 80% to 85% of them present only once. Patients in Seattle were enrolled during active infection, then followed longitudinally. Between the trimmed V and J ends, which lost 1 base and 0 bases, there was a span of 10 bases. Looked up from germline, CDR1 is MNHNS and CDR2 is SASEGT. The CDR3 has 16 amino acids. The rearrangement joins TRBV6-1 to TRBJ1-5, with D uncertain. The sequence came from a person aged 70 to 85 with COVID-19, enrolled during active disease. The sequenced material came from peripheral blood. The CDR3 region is CASSEVSVPSNQPQHF. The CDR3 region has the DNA TGTGCCAGCAGTGAAGTTTCGGTCCCTAGCAATCAGCCCCAGCATTTT.